The source of this TCR beta chain is a study of PD-L1 blockade in urothelial cancer. Looking at the study overall: The patients had undergone anywhere from 0 to 3 prior chemotherapy regimens. Samples came from 3 weeks, at the second dose, and 6 weeks into treatment.

Study-level points and caveats: Tumor-associated TCR clones expanded more in blood at 3 weeks in patients with durable benefit. Lower pretreatment blood TCR clonality, under the median, predicted better survival, researchers reported.

Per the germline V gene, CDR1 is LNHDA and CDR2 is SQIVND (reference sequence). This CDR3 spans 14 amino acids. Trimming took 5 bases from V and 2 from J; bases not matched to a gene: 5. For this clone: Its antigen is undetermined.

Using immunoSEQ multiplex PCR, the repertoire was profiled, and TCRdb retains in-frame clones only, with some absent. The sample lists under 30,000 clones, about 79% occurring once. The time point here: peripheral blood 6 weeks after treatment start. The chain uses TRBV19 and TRBJ1-1, with TRBD1 matching 7 bases. Sample: PBMCs, taken around atezolizumab (anti-PD-L1) treatment. This TCR was sampled from a man between 65 and 85 years old with urothelial cancer. DNA for the CDR3: TGTGCCAGTAGTCCTGGACAGGTCAACACTGAAGCTTTCTTT. As protein: CASSPGQVNTEAFF.